In its sample, the clone carrying this T cell receptor beta chain was seen once. This specimen includes other DNA sequences encoding the same CDR3. Source study methods: Reference gene primer amplification in the assay estimated nucleated cell counts. TCRdb's table, derived via immunoSEQ multiplex PCR, lists solely in-frame clones and lacks some. V and J calls plus clone size are reproduced from that table; the DNA served to infer D and trimming. The data contain about 180,000 clones, more than 80% of them seen just once; the ten biggest clones take up around 6.2%. This entry belongs to a study of blood T cell repertoires in COVID-19. Trimming took 4 bases from V and 5 from J; bases not matched to a gene: 5. Per germline, CDR1 KGHDR and CDR2 SFDVKD. There are 14 residues in the CDR3. Two negative PCRs, clearance, or symptom resolution characterized the recovered Cohort 3 donors.

The sequencing input was PBMCs or T cells enriched from blood (not recorded which). This chain joins TRBV24-1 and TRBJ2-7; the match to TRBD1 covers 9 bases. The receptor was isolated from a man aged 35-49 years who had recovered from COVID-19. CDR3 in DNA: TGTGCCACCAGTGACCCTGGACAGGGGAACGAGCAGTACTTC. This sequence encodes CATSDPGQGNEQYF.